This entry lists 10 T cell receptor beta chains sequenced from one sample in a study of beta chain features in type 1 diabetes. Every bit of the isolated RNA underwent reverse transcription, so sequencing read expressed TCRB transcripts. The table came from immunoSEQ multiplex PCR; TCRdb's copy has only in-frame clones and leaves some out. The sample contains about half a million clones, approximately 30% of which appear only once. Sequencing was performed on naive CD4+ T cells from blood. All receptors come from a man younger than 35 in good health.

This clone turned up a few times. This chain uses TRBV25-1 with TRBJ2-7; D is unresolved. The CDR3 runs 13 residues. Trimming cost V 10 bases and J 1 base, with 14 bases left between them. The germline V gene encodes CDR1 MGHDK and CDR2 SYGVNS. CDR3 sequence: CATLKDSSYEQYF. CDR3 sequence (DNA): TGTGCCACTCTAAAAGACTCATCCTACGAGCAGTACTTC.

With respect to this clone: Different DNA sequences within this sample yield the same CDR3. CDR3 coding DNA: TGTGCCTGGAGTGAACTAGCGGGCCGCACAGATACGCAGTATTTT. Amino acids: CAWSELAGRTDTQYF. The chain combines TRBV30 with TRBJ2-3; TRBD2 agrees at 9 bases. With V trimmed by 1 base and J by 1 base, 3 bases remained unmatched. This CDR3 is 15 amino acids long. Per germline, CDR1 GTSNPN and CDR2 SVGIG (reference sequence).

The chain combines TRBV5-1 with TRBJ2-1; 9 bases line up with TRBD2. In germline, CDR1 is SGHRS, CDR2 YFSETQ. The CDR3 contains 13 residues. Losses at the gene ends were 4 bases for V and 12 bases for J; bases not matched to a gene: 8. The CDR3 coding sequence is TGCGCCAGCAGCCTAGATAGCGGGAGTCGGCAGTTCTTC. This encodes CASSLDSGSRQFF.

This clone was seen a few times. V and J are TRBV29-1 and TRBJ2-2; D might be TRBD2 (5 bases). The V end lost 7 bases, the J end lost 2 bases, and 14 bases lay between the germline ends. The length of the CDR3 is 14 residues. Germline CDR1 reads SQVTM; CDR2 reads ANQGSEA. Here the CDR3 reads CSAGEGFNTGELFF. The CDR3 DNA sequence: TGCAGCGCCGGCGAGGGATTCAACACCGGGGAGCTGTTTTTT.

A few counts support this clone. CDR3 DNA: TGTGCCTGGAGTGTGCCTCTCGAGCAGTACTTC. Translating gives CAWSVPLEQYF. This chain links TRBV30 with TRBJ2-7, with D unresolved. Trimming removed 0 bases from V and 6 bases from J, with 6 bases in between. Germline V gene lookup returns CDR1 GTSNPN and CDR2 SVGIG (reference sequence). The CDR3 covers 11 residues. The full variable domain, in which reference TRBV30 and TRBJ2-7 provide the parts outside the CDR3, is SQTIHQWPATLVQPVGSPLSLECTVEGTSNPNLYWYRQAAGRGLQLLFYSVGIGQISSEVPQNLSASRPQDRQFILSSKKLLLSDSGFYLCAWSVPLEQYFGPGTRLTVT.

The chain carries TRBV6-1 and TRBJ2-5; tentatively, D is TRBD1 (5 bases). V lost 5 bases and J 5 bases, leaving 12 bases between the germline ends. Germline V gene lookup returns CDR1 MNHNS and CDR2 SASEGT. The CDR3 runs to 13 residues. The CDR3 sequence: CASSFPGRETQYF. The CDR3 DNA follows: TGTGCCAGCAGTTTTCCAGGGCGGGAGACCCAGTACTTC.

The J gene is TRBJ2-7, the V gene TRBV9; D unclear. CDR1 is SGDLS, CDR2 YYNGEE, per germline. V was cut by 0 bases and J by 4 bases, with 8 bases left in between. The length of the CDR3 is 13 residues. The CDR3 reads CASSVGPVYEQYF. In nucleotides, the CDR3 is TGTGCCAGCAGCGTAGGCCCCGTTTACGAGCAGTACTTC.

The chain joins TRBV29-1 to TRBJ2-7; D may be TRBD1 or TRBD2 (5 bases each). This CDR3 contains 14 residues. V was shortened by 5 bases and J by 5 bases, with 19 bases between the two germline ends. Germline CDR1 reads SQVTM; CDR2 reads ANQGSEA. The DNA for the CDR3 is TGCAGCGTTCCTTCTCGGACGGGGCGGGACGAGCAGTACTTC. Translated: CSVPSRTGRDEQYF.

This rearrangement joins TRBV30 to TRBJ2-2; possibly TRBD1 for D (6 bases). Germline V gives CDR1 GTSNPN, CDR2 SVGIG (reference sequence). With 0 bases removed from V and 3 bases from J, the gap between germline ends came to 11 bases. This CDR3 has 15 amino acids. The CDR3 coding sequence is TGTGCCTGGAGTGTTAAGGGGGTATACACCGGGGAGCTGTTTTTT. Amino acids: CAWSVKGVYTGELFF.

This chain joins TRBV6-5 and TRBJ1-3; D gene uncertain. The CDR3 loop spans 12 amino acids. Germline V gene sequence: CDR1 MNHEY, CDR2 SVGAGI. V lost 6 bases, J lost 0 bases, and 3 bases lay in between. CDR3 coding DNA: TGTGCCAGCAGGAGCTCTGGAAACACCATATATTTT. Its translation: CASRSSGNTIYF.